The rows below give T cell receptor beta chains drawn from one sample of a study of early T cells in non-severe SARS-CoV-2 infection. In TCRdb, the 5' RACE reads were re-called with MiXCR into one record per CDR3 protein. This sample has tens of thousands of distinct CDR3 sequences, with roughly 21% found just once. The input for sequencing was whole blood, taken at baseline. Receptors originate from an adult who was a healthcare worker with PCR-confirmed SARS-CoV-2 infection or an uninfected control (not recorded which). Each CDR3 is given with its conserved first and last residue. Each record gives: CDR3 DNA, CDR3 protein, J gene, clone size, D gene, V gene. A D gene is named only where the DNA matches it firmly. Rows give clone size only sometimes, using once, few, many, or a class for an expanded clone.

CDR3 DNA: TGTGCCACCGAAGGAACCTGGTCCAATGAGCAGTTCTTC
CDR3 protein: CATEGTWSNEQFF
J gene: TRBJ2-1
clone size: few
D gene: NA
V gene: TRBV24-1

CDR3 DNA: TGCGCCAGCAGAGGGGGGCCCAGCACAGATACGCAGTATTTT
CDR3 protein: CASRGGPSTDTQYF
J gene: TRBJ2-3
clone size: few
D gene: NA
V gene: TRBV5-1

CDR3 DNA: TGTGCCAGCAGTTTAAAGGGGGGGGCCTACGAGCAGTACTTC
CDR3 protein: CASSLKGGAYEQYF
J gene: TRBJ2-7
clone size: NA
D gene: NA
V gene: TRBV27

CDR3 DNA: TGCAGTGCTCTTGCGGCCGGGGGTAGCTCCTACGAGCAGTACTTC
CDR3 protein: CSALAAGGSSYEQYF
J gene: TRBJ2-7
clone size: many
D gene: NA
V gene: TRBV20-1

CDR3 DNA: TGTGCCAGCTCACCAGAGCTGAAGGTCCTTTACGAGCAGTACTTC
CDR3 protein: CASSPELKVLYEQYF
J gene: TRBJ2-7
clone size: few
D gene: NA
V gene: TRBV18

CDR3 DNA: TGTGCCAGCAGCTCTCAAGCGGGATCCCCAGATACGCAGTATTTT
CDR3 protein: CASSSQAGSPDTQYF
J gene: TRBJ2-3
clone size: few
D gene: TRBD2
V gene: TRBV7-9

CDR3 DNA: TGTGCCATCAGTGAGGTCCAAGGGGGCAGCACTGAAGCTTTCTTT
CDR3 protein: CAISEVQGGSTEAFF
J gene: TRBJ1-1
clone size: NA
D gene: TRBD1
V gene: TRBV10-3

CDR3 DNA: TGTGCCAGCAGTTACACCGGATCCGGCAATCAGCCCCAGCATTTT
CDR3 protein: CASSYTGSGNQPQHF
J gene: TRBJ1-5
clone size: few
D gene: NA
V gene: TRBV6-2/TRBV6-3

CDR3 DNA: TGCAGTGCCAAGGGATCCAGCCCTAACACCGGGGAGCTGTTTTTT
CDR3 protein: CSAKGSSPNTGELFF
J gene: TRBJ2-2
clone size: NA
D gene: NA
V gene: TRBV20-1

CDR3 DNA: TGTGCCACTTCAGGGGGTGCTGGGGCCAACGTCCTGACTTTC
CDR3 protein: CATSGGAGANVLTF
J gene: TRBJ2-6
clone size: few
D gene: TRBD1
V gene: TRBV6-6

CDR3 DNA: TGTGCCAGTAATACCGGAGCCCTCGGGTACAATGAGCAGTTCTTC
CDR3 protein: CASNTGALGYNEQFF
J gene: TRBJ2-1
clone size: many
D gene: NA
V gene: TRBV19

CDR3 DNA: TGTGCCAGCAGTTCCCTTTCCCCGAACACTGAAGCTTTCTTT
CDR3 protein: CASSSLSPNTEAFF
J gene: TRBJ1-1
clone size: NA
D gene: NA
V gene: TRBV27

CDR3 DNA: TGTGCCAGCAGCCGGATAGCAGATACGCAGTATTTT
CDR3 protein: CASSRIADTQYF
J gene: TRBJ2-3
clone size: NA
D gene: NA
V gene: TRBV7-6

CDR3 DNA: TGCAGCGTTGAAGATCGAACCTCCTACGAGCAGTACTTC
CDR3 protein: CSVEDRTSYEQYF
J gene: TRBJ2-7
clone size: many
D gene: NA
V gene: TRBV29-1

CDR3 DNA: TGCGCCAGCAGCATTGGACAAGGCACAGATACGCAGTATTTT
CDR3 protein: CASSIGQGTDTQYF
J gene: TRBJ2-3
clone size: NA
D gene: NA
V gene: TRBV5-1

CDR3 DNA: TGTGCCACCCGGAGAGGGATGAACACCGGGGAGCTGTTTTTT
CDR3 protein: CATRRGMNTGELFF
J gene: TRBJ2-2
clone size: many
D gene: NA
V gene: TRBV6-2/TRBV6-3

CDR3 DNA: TGTGCCAGCAGTTGGTTAACTGGAAACACCATATATTTT
CDR3 protein: CASSWLTGNTIYF
J gene: TRBJ1-3
clone size: NA
D gene: NA
V gene: TRBV2

CDR3 DNA: TGCGCCAGCAGCTTTGAGGGCAGAATCACCGGGGAGCTGTTTTTT
CDR3 protein: CASSFEGRITGELFF
J gene: TRBJ2-2
clone size: few
D gene: NA
V gene: TRBV5-1

CDR3 DNA: TGCAGCGTGTCAGGGGGCGAAACCCTCTCCTACGAGCAGTACTTC
CDR3 protein: CSVSGGETLSYEQYF
J gene: TRBJ2-7
clone size: NA
D gene: TRBD1
V gene: TRBV29-1

CDR3 DNA: TGCGCCAGCAGCTTGGAAGCGGGGACCGCAGATACGCAGTATTTT
CDR3 protein: CASSLEAGTADTQYF
J gene: TRBJ2-3
clone size: NA
D gene: TRBD2
V gene: TRBV5-1

CDR3 DNA: TGCGCCAGCAGCTTGGGCCTTACGGTAGATACGCAGTATTTT
CDR3 protein: CASSLGLTVDTQYF
J gene: TRBJ2-3
clone size: few
D gene: NA
V gene: TRBV5-1

CDR3 DNA: TGTGCCACGGGGGCGGCTGAGAACCGTTCACCCCTCCACTTT
CDR3 protein: CATGAAENRSPLHF
J gene: TRBJ1-6
clone size: NA
D gene: NA
V gene: TRBV19

CDR3 DNA: TGTGCCAGCAGCTTGGAAACCCCCCAGGACAATGAGCAGTTCTTC
CDR3 protein: CASSLETPQDNEQFF
J gene: TRBJ2-1
clone size: NA
D gene: NA
V gene: TRBV5-4

CDR3 DNA: TGCGCCAGCAGCTTGGGGAGGTACACTGAAGCTTTCTTT
CDR3 protein: CASSLGRYTEAFF
J gene: TRBJ1-1
clone size: NA
D gene: NA
V gene: TRBV5-1

CDR3 DNA: TGTGCCTGGAGTGTACAAGGGGGTGAGCAGTACTTC
CDR3 protein: CAWSVQGGEQYF
J gene: TRBJ2-7
clone size: NA
D gene: NA
V gene: TRBV30

CDR3 DNA: TGTGCCAGTACTCCGGCGGCGGGCGCGTCGGCATTCTACACCTTC
CDR3 protein: CASTPAAGASAFYTF
J gene: TRBJ1-2
clone size: NA
D gene: NA
V gene: TRBV19

CDR3 DNA: TGTGCCAGCAGCGCCGGTAGAACATCTTCCTACAATGAGCAGTTCTTC
CDR3 protein: CASSAGRTSSYNEQFF
J gene: TRBJ2-1
clone size: NA
D gene: NA
V gene: TRBV7-7

CDR3 DNA: TGTGCCAGCAGCTTTAGGTTCCGGGCTGGCTCCTACAATGAGCAGTTCTTC
CDR3 protein: CASSFRFRAGSYNEQFF
J gene: TRBJ2-1
clone size: few
D gene: NA
V gene: TRBV7-6

CDR3 DNA: TGTGCCAGCAGTTTCGGGGGCGATGAGCAGTTCTTC
CDR3 protein: CASSFGGDEQFF
J gene: TRBJ2-1
clone size: NA
D gene: NA
V gene: TRBV27

CDR3 DNA: TGCAGCGTTGATGGGACAGCAAAACAAATGAATGAGCAGTTCTTC
CDR3 protein: CSVDGTAKQMNEQFF
J gene: TRBJ2-1
clone size: NA
D gene: TRBD1
V gene: TRBV29-1

CDR3 DNA: TGTGCCAGCAGTGAAGTCCTAATCCCGCCACCCCTCCACTTT
CDR3 protein: CASSEVLIPPPLHF
J gene: TRBJ1-6
clone size: many
D gene: NA
V gene: TRBV2

CDR3 DNA: TGTGCCAGTAGCGGGACAGCTAGCAATCAGCCCCAGCATTTT
CDR3 protein: CASSGTASNQPQHF
J gene: TRBJ1-5
clone size: many
D gene: TRBD1
V gene: TRBV19

CDR3 DNA: TGTGCCAGCACATCCGGGACAGGTGAAAAACTGTTTTTT
CDR3 protein: CASTSGTGEKLFF
J gene: TRBJ1-4
clone size: few
D gene: TRBD1
V gene: TRBV5-4

CDR3 DNA: TGTGCCGGAGGAAAGGCTGGGGCCAACGTCCTGACTTTC
CDR3 protein: CAGGKAGANVLTF
J gene: TRBJ2-6
clone size: few
D gene: NA
V gene: TRBV30

CDR3 DNA: TGTGCCAGCAGCCAAGACGCAGGCCGGGGGTCCCTCCACTTT
CDR3 protein: CASSQDAGRGSLHF
J gene: TRBJ1-6
clone size: few
D gene: NA
V gene: TRBV3-1

CDR3 DNA: TGTGCCAGCAGGGGGACTGTTCAAGAGACCCAGTACTTC
CDR3 protein: CASRGTVQETQYF
J gene: TRBJ2-5
clone size: few
D gene: NA
V gene: TRBV11-2

CDR3 DNA: TGTGCCAGCAGTTACGGCTCTGGGGCCAACGTCCTGACTTTC
CDR3 protein: CASSYGSGANVLTF
J gene: TRBJ2-6
clone size: many
D gene: NA
V gene: TRBV6-5

CDR3 DNA: TGCGCCAGCACCCCAGCGGGGGGGAGCAATGAGCAGTTCTTC
CDR3 protein: CASTPAGGSNEQFF
J gene: TRBJ2-1
clone size: few
D gene: TRBD2
V gene: TRBV5-1

CDR3 DNA: TGTGCCAGCAGTTTACGGGACCCGCGGCAAGAGACCCAGTACTTC
CDR3 protein: CASSLRDPRQETQYF
J gene: TRBJ2-5
clone size: few
D gene: NA
V gene: TRBV27

CDR3 DNA: TGCGCCAGCAGCTCAGGCAGGGGAGAGTGGACCCAGTACTTC
CDR3 protein: CASSSGRGEWTQYF
J gene: TRBJ2-5
clone size: many
D gene: NA
V gene: TRBV5-1

CDR3 DNA: TGTGCCAGCAGCCAAGATCACCGGCGTAGCGAGCAGTACTTC
CDR3 protein: CASSQDHRRSEQYF
J gene: TRBJ2-7
clone size: NA
D gene: NA
V gene: TRBV3-1

CDR3 DNA: TGTGCCAGCAGTATGGGGGCCCGGGATCAGCCCCAGCATTTT
CDR3 protein: CASSMGARDQPQHF
J gene: TRBJ1-5
clone size: NA
D gene: NA
V gene: TRBV12-3/TRBV12-4